A selection of T cell receptor beta chains follows, all from one sample in a study of cytomegalovirus exposure and HLA in healthy donors. Libraries were prepared by immunoSEQ multiplex PCR; TCRdb keeps only in-frame clonotypes and omits some of them. The sample lists approximately 250,000 clones, approximately 81% occurring once. The source material was PBMCs. These TCRs come from a girl aged 2 to 10 in good health and CMV-seronegative. The CDR3 runs from the conserved cysteine through the conserved F or W. A D gene is named only where the DNA matches it firmly. Only part of the rows carry a size: once, few, many, or a class if the clone is expanded.

D gene,V gene,J gene,clone size,CDR3 protein,CDR3 DNA
TRBD1,TRBV5-1,TRBJ1-6,.,CASSLDRVDNSPLHF,TGCGCCAGCAGCCTCGACAGGGTTGATAATTCACCCCTCCACTTT
TRBD2,TRBV5-6,TRBJ2-7,.,CASSLLTSEVREQYF,TGTGCCAGCAGCTTGCTGACTAGCGAGGTTCGCGAGCAGTACTTC
.,TRBV19,TRBJ1-2,once,CASRRGGVHYGYTF,TGTGCCAGTAGGAGAGGGGGAGTTCACTATGGCTACACCTTC
TRBD1,TRBV7-6,TRBJ2-2,.,CASSLTQGAVTGELFF,TGTGCCAGCAGCTTAACGCAGGGGGCTGTTACCGGGGAGCTGTTTTTT
.,TRBV11-1,TRBJ1-2,once,CASSFRHNYGYTF,TGTGCCAGCAGCTTTCGACATAACTATGGCTACACCTTC
.,TRBV5-1,TRBJ2-3,.,CASSLHNTDTQYF,TGCGCCAGCAGCTTGCACAACACAGATACGCAGTATTTT
.,TRBV5-1,TRBJ1-2,.,CASHTGGPTNYGYTF,TGCGCCAGCCACACGGGAGGGCCTACTAACTATGGCTACACCTTC
.,TRBV5-4,TRBJ2-3,once,CASSFYRDSRTDTQYF,TGTGCCAGCAGCTTCTACCGGGACTCCCGCACAGATACGCAGTATTTT
.,TRBV11-1,TRBJ1-1,.,CASSLRVGTEAFF,TGTGCCAGCAGCTTACGGGTAGGCACTGAAGCTTTCTTT
TRBD1,TRBV10-1,TRBJ2-1,.,CASRTPGQGIGEQFF,TGCGCCAGCAGAACACCGGGACAGGGGATCGGTGAGCAGTTCTTC
.,TRBV5-4,TRBJ1-1,.,CASRREGRDTEAFF,TGTGCCAGCAGAAGGGAAGGGAGGGACACTGAAGCTTTCTTT
.,TRBV14,TRBJ1-2,.,CASSHRPNYGYTF,TGTGCCAGCAGCCACCGTCCCAACTATGGCTACACCTTC
.,TRBV10-1,TRBJ2-3,few,CASSYTDTQYF,TGCGCCAGCAGTTACACAGATACGCAGTATTTT
.,TRBV18,TRBJ1-3,.,CASSPRLPRAGNTIYF,TGTGCCAGCTCACCACGTCTGCCTCGGGCTGGAAACACCATATATTTT
TRBD2,TRBV5-8,TRBJ2-5,.,CASSSGGPGETQYF,TGTGCCAGCAGCTCGGGGGGGCCGGGAGAGACCCAGTACTTC
TRBD1,TRBV11-2,TRBJ1-4,.,CASSLRTGRNEKLFF,TGTGCCAGCAGCCTCCGGACAGGGAGGAATGAAAAACTGTTTTTT
.,TRBV6-5,TRBJ2-7,.,CASSSLAPERFYEQYF,TGTGCCAGCAGTTCACTAGCACCCGAACGGTTCTACGAGCAGTACTTC
TRBD1,TRBV5-6,TRBJ2-7,.,CASSWGQGKYEQYF,TGTGCCAGCAGCTGGGGACAGGGGAAATACGAGCAGTACTTC
TRBD2,TRBV27,TRBJ2-7,once,CASRSGLAGGYEQYF,TGTGCCAGCAGATCCGGACTAGCGGGAGGCTACGAGCAGTACTTC
TRBD1,TRBV30,TRBJ1-1,.,CAWNTGTGEMAFF,TGTGCCTGGAATACCGGGACAGGGGAAATGGCTTTCTTT
.,TRBV28,TRBJ1-1,.,CASSSDLRAPTEAFF,TGTGCCAGCAGTTCCGACCTCAGGGCCCCCACTGAAGCTTTCTTT
.,TRBV19,TRBJ1-4,.,CASRTRGRGNEKLLF,TGTGCCAGTAGGACACGGGGAAGGGGGAATGAAAAACTGCTTTTT
.,TRBV2,TRBJ1-2,.,CASSGGPNYGYTF,TGTGCCAGCAGTGGGGGCCCTAACTATGGCTACACCTTC
TRBD2,TRBV4-2,TRBJ2-7,once,CASSRAVSGALLAGSSYEQYF,TGTGCCAGCAGCCGGGCAGTTTCAGGGGCGTTACTAGCGGGTTCTTCCTACGAGCAGTACTTC
.,TRBV19,TRBJ2-2,.,CASRYEARAGELFF,TGTGCCAGTAGGTATGAGGCTCGGGCCGGGGAGCTGTTTTTT
.,TRBV18,TRBJ1-2,.,CASSTGGGRNYGYTF,TGTGCCAGCTCGACCGGCGGGGGCCGGAACTATGGCTACACCTTC
.,TRBV27,TRBJ1-2,.,CASSPGNRVDGYTF,TGTGCCAGCAGTCCCGGGAACAGGGTCGATGGCTACACCTTC
TRBD1,TRBV5-4,TRBJ2-7,.,CASSSVATGDEQYF,TGTGCCAGCAGCTCGGTGGCCACAGGGGACGAGCAGTACTTC
TRBD1,TRBV5-1,TRBJ2-2,once,CASSYTGGTGELFF,TGCGCCAGCAGCTATACAGGGGGCACCGGGGAGCTGTTTTTT
TRBD1,TRBV19,TRBJ1-5,.,CASRDRGNQPQHF,TGTGCCAGTCGGGACAGGGGGAATCAGCCCCAGCATTTT
.,TRBV9,TRBJ1-2,.,CASSVAGSFGVSYGYTF,TGTGCCAGCAGCGTAGCTGGTAGTTTTGGAGTTAGCTATGGCTACACCTTC
.,TRBV2,TRBJ2-1,.,CASSTGLNEQFF,TGTGCCAGCAGTACAGGGCTTAATGAGCAGTTCTTC
TRBD1,TRBV11-2,TRBJ2-7,.,CASSLEGQGKYEQYF,TGTGCCAGCAGCTTAGAGGGACAGGGGAAATACGAGCAGTACTTC
.,TRBV27,TRBJ1-6,.,CASSLKSSSYNSPLHF,TGTGCCAGCAGTTTAAAATCTAGCTCCTATAATTCACCCCTCCACTTT
TRBD1,TRBV7-2,TRBJ1-2,.,CASSLETRGLDGYTF,TGTGCCAGCAGCTTAGAAACCAGGGGGCTGGACGGCTACACCTTC
.,TRBV30,TRBJ1-4,few,CAWGKGETVF,TGTGCCTGGGGAAAGGGGGAAACTGTTTTT
TRBD1,TRBV6-6,TRBJ1-4,once,CASSSVRDRVSEKLFF,TGTGCCAGCAGTTCGGTTAGGGACAGGGTCTCTGAAAAACTGTTTTTT
.,TRBV9,TRBJ2-5,.,CASSLDLYQETQYF,TGTGCCAGCAGCCTCGACTTGTACCAAGAGACCCAGTACTTC
.,TRBV6-5,TRBJ1-2,.,CASSYSLGDYGYTF,TGTGCCAGCAGTTACTCGCTCGGAGACTATGGCTACACCTTC
TRBD2,TRBV4-2,TRBJ2-5,.,CASSLAGGETQYF,TGTGCCAGCAGCCTAGCGGGGGGCGAGACCCAGTACTTC
TRBD2,TRBV25-1,TRBJ2-3,.,CASSPAGGSTDTQYF,TGTGCCAGCAGCCCAGCGGGGGGGAGCACAGATACGCAGTATTTT
.,TRBV2,TRBJ1-3,.,CASTREYSGNTIYF,TGTGCCAGCACGAGGGAATACTCTGGAAACACCATATATTTT